A selection of T cell receptor beta chains follows, all from one sample in a study of beta chain features in type 1 diabetes. Only in-frame clones appear in the TCRdb table, and some are missing; sequencing was by immunoSEQ multiplex PCR. The profile covers 850,000 to 900,000 clones, with roughly 15% appearing a single time and 0.023% taken by the ten largest. The sample taken for sequencing was naive CD4+ T cells from blood. The receptors were gathered from a young woman in good health. CDR3s include the opening cysteine and the closing phenylalanine or tryptophan. D genes are given only for firm matches. Clone size is stated in some rows and not others, as once, few, many or a class when expanded.

clone_size	v_call	d_call	cdr3_aa
NA	TRBV18	TRBD2	CASSPLPGGSTDTQYF
few	TRBV19	NA	CASSMGQNYNEQFF
NA	TRBV4-2	NA	CASSHGGGTGELFF
few	TRBV7-9	NA	CASSFQDSYGYTF
NA	TRBV4-2	NA	CASSQVLLGQTSAQYF
few	TRBV9	TRBD1	CASSGRDSQAFF
few	TRBV2	TRBD1	CASSRQGVDTEAFF
few	TRBV9	NA	CASSPRPNQPQHF
NA	TRBV4-3	NA	CASSRTGTGYGYTF
NA	TRBV4-3	TRBD1	CASSQPRVGGRVPYNEQFF
few	TRBV20-1	NA	CSASNTEAFF
NA	TRBV7-2	NA	CASSRYSYEQYF
NA	TRBV10-3	NA	CAISYRGENTEAFF
few	TRBV9	NA	CASSVGVAAAQQTQYF
few	TRBV7-9	NA	CASSLDPGLETQYF
NA	TRBV4-3	TRBD2	CASSRRLAGGDTGELFF
few	TRBV4-2	NA	CASSQDKGTGNTIYF
few	TRBV4-3	TRBD2	CASSQGTLAGANEQFF
few	TRBV7-2	TRBD2	CASSFEGGRASYEQYF
few	TRBV21-1	NA	CASSKSTPLPRETQYF
NA	TRBV28	TRBD1	CASSLWGTEPSTDTQYF
few	TRBV7-9	NA	CASSLGGIGNTIYF
many	TRBV4-2	TRBD1	CASSQAQGASEKLFF
NA	TRBV5-4	NA	CASSLYLVNTGELFF
NA	TRBV10-3	NA	CATAGRGVGQPQHF
NA	TRBV10-2	TRBD2	CASSRTSGRQETQYF
NA	TRBV11-1	TRBD1	CASSARDRDYEQYF
NA	TRBV5-1	TRBD2	CASSLLAGAGEQYF
NA	TRBV9	TRBD2	CASSTLAGGDYNEQFF
NA	TRBV28	NA	CASRPGLFNYEQYF
NA	TRBV18	NA	CASSPANTDTQYF
few	TRBV29-1	NA	CSVDEGGETQYF
once	TRBV10-3	NA	CAILPDRGSTYEQYF
few	TRBV4-3	TRBD2	CASSLSSGVNEQFF
NA	TRBV5-1	NA	CASSLSPTNPTEAFF
NA	TRBV7-2	NA	CASSRVVNEQFF
NA	TRBV30	NA	CACRFPSDCTDTQYF
few	TRBV5-4	NA	CASSLYGGETQYF
few	TRBV7-2	TRBD2	CASSLAGGLYEQFF
NA	TRBV29-1	TRBD1	CSAGQGSYEQYF
NA	TRBV19	TRBD2	CASSDRGTSGSEEQYF
NA	TRBV6-5	NA	CASSYRPPLSDTQYF
few	TRBV2	NA	CASSSGVGREQFF
few	TRBV7-2	NA	CASSSPGASYGYTF
NA	TRBV5-4	NA	CASSLDDTQYF
few	TRBV7-3	NA	CASSVDSSYNEQFF
NA	TRBV15	NA	CATSVGGGETQYF
NA	TRBV11-1	NA	CASSYTPTGELFF
NA	TRBV6-5	NA	CASSYFGDTKETQYF
few	TRBV9	NA	CASSARILGLAFF
few	TRBV19	NA	CASSIGVAVLGFEQFF
NA	TRBV15	NA	CATSYGNQPQHF
NA	TRBV4-1	TRBD2	CASSQGLQGGKAKNIQYF
NA	TRBV7-9	NA	CASSLTGRDRGTQYF
few	TRBV27	TRBD1	CASRGTGTITGELFF
NA	TRBV9	NA	CASSVSGTEAFF
few	TRBV10-3	NA	CAISESSYEQYF
few	TRBV28	NA	CASSFNIIQPQHF
NA	TRBV6-5	TRBD1	CASSLAGQGKGGYTF